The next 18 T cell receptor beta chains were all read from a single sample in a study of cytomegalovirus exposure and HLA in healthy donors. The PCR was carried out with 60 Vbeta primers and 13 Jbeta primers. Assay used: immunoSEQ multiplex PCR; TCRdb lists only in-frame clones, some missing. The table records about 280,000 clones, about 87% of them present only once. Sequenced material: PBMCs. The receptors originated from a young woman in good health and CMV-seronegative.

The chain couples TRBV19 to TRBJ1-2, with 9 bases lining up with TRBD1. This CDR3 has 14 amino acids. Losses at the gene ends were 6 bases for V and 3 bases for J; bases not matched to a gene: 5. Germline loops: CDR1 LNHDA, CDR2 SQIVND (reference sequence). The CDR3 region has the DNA TGTGCCAGTAGACTTCGGGACAGGGACTATGGCTACACCTTC. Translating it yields CASRLRDRDYGYTF.

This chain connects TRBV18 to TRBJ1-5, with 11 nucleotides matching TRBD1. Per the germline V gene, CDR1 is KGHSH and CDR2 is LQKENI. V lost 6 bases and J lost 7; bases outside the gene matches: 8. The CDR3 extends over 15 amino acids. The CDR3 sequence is CASSSDRGRGQPQHF. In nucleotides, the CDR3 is TGTGCCAGCTCGTCGGACAGGGGGCGAGGACAGCCCCAGCATTTT. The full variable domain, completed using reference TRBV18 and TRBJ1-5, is NAGVMQNPRHLVRRRGQEARLRCSPMKGHSHVYWYRQLPEEGLKFMVYLQKENIIDESGMPKERFSAEFPKEGPSILRIQQVVRGDSAAYFCASSSDRGRGQPQHFGDGTRLSIL.

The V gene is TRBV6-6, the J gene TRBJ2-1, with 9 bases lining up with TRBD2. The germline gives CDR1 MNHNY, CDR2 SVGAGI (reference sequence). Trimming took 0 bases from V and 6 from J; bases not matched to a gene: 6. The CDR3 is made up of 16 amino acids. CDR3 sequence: CASSYSGGGAGNEQFF. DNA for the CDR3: TGTGCCAGCAGTTACTCTGGCGGGGGGGCCGGCAATGAGCAGTTCTTC.

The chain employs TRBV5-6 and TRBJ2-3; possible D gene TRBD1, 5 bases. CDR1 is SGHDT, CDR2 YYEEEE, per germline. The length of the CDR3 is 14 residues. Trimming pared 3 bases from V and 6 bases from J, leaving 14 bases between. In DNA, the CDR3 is TGTGCCAGCAGCTACAGGTGGGTCACCGATACGCAGTATTTT. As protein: CASSYRWVTDTQYF.

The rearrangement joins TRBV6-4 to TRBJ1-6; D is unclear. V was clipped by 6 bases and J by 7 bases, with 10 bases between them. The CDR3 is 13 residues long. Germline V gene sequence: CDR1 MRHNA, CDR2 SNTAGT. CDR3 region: CASRRGFNSPLHF. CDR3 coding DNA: TGTGCCAGCAGGAGAGGGTTCAATTCACCCCTCCACTTT.

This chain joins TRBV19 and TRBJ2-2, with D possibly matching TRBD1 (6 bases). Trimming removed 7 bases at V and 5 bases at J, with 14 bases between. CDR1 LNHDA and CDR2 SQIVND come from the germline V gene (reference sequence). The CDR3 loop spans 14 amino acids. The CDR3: CASTPQGRTGELFF. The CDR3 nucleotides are TGTGCCAGTACTCCCCAGGGGCGAACCGGGGAGCTGTTTTTT.

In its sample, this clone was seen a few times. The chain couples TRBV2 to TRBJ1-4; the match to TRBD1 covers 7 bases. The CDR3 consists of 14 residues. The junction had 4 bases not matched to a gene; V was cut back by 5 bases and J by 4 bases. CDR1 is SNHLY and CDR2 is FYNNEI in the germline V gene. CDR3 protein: CASSSDRLNEKLFF. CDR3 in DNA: TGTGCCAGCAGTTCGGACAGGCTTAATGAAAAACTGTTTTTT.

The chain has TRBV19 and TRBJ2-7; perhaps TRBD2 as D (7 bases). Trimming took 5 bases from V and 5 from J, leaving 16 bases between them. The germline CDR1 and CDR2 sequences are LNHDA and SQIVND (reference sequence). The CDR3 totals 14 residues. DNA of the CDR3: TGTGCCAGTAGTCCCCGGGGGGCTGTCCACGAGCAGTACTTC. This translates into CASSPRGAVHEQYF. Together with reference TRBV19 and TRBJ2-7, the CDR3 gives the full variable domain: DGGITQSPKYLFRKEGQNVTLSCEQNLNHDAMYWYRQDPGQGLRLIYYSQIVNDFQKGDIAEGYSVSREKKESFPLTVTSAQKNPTAFYLCASSPRGAVHEQYFGPGTRLTVT.

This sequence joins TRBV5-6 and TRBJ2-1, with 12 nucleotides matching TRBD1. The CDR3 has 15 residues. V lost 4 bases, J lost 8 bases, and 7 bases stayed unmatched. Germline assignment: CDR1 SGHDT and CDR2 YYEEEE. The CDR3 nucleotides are TGTGCCAGCAGCCCAGGGACAGGGGGCAGGGATGAGCAGTTCTTC. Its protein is CASSPGTGGRDEQFF.

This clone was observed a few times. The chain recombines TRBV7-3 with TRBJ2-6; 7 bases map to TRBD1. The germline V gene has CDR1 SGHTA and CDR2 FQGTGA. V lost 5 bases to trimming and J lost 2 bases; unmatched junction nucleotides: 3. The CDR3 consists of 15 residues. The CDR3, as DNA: TGTGCCAGCAGCATCGACAGGGCTGGGGCCAACGTCCTGACTTTC. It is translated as CASSIDRAGANVLTF.

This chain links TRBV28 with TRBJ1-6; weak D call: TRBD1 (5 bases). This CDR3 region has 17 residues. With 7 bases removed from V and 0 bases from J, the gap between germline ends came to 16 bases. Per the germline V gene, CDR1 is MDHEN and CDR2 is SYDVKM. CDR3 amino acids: CASITQGGDSYNSPLHF. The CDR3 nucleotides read TGTGCCAGCATTACTCAAGGAGGGGACTCCTATAATTCACCCCTCCACTTT.

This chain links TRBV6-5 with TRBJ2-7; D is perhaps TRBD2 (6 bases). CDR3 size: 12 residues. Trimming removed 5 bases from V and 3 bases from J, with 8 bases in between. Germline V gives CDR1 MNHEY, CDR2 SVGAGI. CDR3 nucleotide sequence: TGTGCCAGCAGTCCGGGACTCTACGAGCAGTACTTC. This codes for CASSPGLYEQYF.

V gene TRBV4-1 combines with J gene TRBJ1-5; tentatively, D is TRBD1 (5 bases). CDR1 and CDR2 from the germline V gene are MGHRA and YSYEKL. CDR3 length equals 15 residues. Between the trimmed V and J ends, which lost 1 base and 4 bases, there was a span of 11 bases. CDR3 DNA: TGCGCCAGCAGCCAAGGCAGGGCAATTAATCAGCCCCAGCATTTT. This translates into CASSQGRAINQPQHF.

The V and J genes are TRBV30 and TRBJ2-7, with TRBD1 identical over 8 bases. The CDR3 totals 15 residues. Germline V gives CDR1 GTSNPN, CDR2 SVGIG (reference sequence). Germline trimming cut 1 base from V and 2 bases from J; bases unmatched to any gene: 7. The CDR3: CAWSGRWDRPYEQYF. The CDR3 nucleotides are TGTGCCTGGAGTGGTAGGTGGGACAGGCCCTACGAGCAGTACTTC.

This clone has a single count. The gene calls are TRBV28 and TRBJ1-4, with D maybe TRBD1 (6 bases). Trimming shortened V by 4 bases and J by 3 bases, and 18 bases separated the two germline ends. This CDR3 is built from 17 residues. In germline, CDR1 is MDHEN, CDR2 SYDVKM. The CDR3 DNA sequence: TGTGCCAGCAGTTACGTTCCCCAGGGGTGGTCTAATGAAAAACTGTTTTTT. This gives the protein CASSYVPQGWSNEKLFF.

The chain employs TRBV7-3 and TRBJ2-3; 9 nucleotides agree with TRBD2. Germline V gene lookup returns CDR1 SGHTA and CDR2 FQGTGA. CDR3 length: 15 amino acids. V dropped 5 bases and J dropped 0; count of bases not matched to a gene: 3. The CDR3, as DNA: TGTGCCAGCAGCCCTAGCGGGGCTAGCACAGATACGCAGTATTTT. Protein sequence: CASSPSGASTDTQYF.

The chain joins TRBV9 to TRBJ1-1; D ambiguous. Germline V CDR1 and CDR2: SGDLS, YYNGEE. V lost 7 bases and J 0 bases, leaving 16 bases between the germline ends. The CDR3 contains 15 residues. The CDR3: CASAWEAPMNTEAFF. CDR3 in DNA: TGTGCCAGCGCATGGGAGGCTCCCATGAACACTGAAGCTTTCTTT.

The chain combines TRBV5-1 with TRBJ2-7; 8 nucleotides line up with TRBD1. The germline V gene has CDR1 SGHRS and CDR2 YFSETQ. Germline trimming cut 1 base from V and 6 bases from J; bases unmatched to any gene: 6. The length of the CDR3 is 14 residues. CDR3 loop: CASSLSQGALEQYF. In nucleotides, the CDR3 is TGCGCCAGCAGCTTGTCTCAGGGGGCGCTCGAGCAGTACTTC.